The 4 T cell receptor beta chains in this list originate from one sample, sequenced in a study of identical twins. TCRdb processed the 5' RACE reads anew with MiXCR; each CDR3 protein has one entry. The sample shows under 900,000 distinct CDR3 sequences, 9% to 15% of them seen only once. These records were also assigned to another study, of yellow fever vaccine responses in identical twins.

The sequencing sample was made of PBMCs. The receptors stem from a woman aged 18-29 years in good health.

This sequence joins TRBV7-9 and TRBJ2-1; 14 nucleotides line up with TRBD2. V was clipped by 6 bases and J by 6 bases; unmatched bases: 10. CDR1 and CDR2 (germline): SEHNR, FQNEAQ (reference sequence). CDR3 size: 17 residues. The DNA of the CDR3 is TGTGCCAGCAGTCGCCGGGCCGGGACTAGCGGGAGCAATGAGCAGTTCTTC. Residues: CASSRRAGTSGSNEQFF.

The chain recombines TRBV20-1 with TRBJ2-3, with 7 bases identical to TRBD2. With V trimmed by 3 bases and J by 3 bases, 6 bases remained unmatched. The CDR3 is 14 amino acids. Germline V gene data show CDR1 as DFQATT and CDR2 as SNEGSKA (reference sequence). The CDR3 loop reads CSARPGGRTDTQYF. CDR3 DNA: TGCAGTGCTAGGCCGGGGGGTCGGACAGATACGCAGTATTTT.

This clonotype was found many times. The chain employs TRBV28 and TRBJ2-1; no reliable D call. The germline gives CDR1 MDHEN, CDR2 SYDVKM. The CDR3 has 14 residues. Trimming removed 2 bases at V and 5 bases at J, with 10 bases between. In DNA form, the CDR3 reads TGTGCCAGCAGTTTACCCGAAACAAACAATGAGCAGTTCTTC. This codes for CASSLPETNNEQFF.

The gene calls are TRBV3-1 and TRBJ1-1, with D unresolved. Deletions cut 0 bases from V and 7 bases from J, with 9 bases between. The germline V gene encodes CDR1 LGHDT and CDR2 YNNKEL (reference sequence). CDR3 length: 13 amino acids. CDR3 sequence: CASSQDLGIEAFF. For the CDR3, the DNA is TGTGCCAGCAGCCAAGATCTCGGAATTGAAGCTTTCTTT.